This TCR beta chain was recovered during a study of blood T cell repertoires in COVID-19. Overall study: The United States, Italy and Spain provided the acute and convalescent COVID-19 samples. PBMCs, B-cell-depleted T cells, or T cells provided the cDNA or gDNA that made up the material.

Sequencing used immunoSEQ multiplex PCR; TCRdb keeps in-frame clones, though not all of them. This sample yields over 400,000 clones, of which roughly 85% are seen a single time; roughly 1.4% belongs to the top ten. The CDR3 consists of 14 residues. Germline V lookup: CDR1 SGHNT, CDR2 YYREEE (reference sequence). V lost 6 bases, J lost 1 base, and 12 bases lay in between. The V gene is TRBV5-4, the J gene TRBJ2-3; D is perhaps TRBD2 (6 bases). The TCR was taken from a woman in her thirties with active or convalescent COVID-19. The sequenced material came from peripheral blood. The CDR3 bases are TGTGCCAGCAACTACGGGGGTCGCACAGATACGCAGTATTTT. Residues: CASNYGGRTDTQYF.